The rows below give T cell receptor beta chains drawn from one sample of a study of blood T cells in healthy people across ages. MiXCR, applied by TCRdb to the 5' RACE reads, yields one record per CDR3 protein. The sample holds some 710,000 distinct CDR3 sequences, about 45% seen once. The sequencing sample was made of blood. All receptors derive from a man at least 80 years old in good health. The CDR3 runs from the conserved cysteine through the conserved F or W. D genes are given only for firm matches. Rows may omit the clone size; those that give it use once, few, many or a size class.

CDR3 protein,CDR3 DNA,D gene,J gene,clone size,V gene
CASSLQERNTEAFF,TGCGCCAGCAGCCTCCAGGAGAGAAACACTGAAGCTTTCTTT,-,TRBJ1-1,-,TRBV4-1
CAISEDSIAKNIQYF,TGTGCCATCAGTGAAGACAGTATAGCCAAAAACATTCAGTACTTC,-,TRBJ2-4,-,TRBV10-3
CASSPSGLDYNEQFF,TGTGCCAGCAGTCCCTCGGGACTAGATTACAATGAGCAGTTCTTC,TRBD2,TRBJ2-1,-,TRBV7-2
CASSQDVGGQYF,TGTGCCAGCAGCCAAGATGTGGGGGGGCAGTACTTC,TRBD2,TRBJ2-5,few,TRBV3-1
CASSDRDRGHNEQYF,TGTGCCAGCAGCGACCGGGACCGGGGGCACAATGAGCAGTACTTC,-,TRBJ2-5,-,TRBV25-1
CAWEDGPSNSHEQYF,TGTGCCTGGGAAGACGGCCCTAGTAATTCCCACGAGCAGTACTTC,-,TRBJ2-7,-,TRBV30
CATSPGHGRDEQYF,TGTGCCACCAGCCCAGGACACGGAAGGGACGAGCAGTACTTC,-,TRBJ2-7,few,TRBV15
CASGSPGRLFYGYTF,TGTGCCAGCGGTTCCCCCGGGAGACTGTTCTATGGCTACACCTTC,-,TRBJ1-2,-,TRBV28
CASSRQTGGNYEQYF,TGTGCCAGCAGCAGACAGACAGGGGGTAACTACGAGCAGTACTTC,TRBD1,TRBJ2-7,few,TRBV7-2
CASRDRVLSYEQYF,TGTGCCAGCAGGGACCGGGTCCTCTCATACGAGCAGTACTTC,-,TRBJ2-7,once,TRBV7-9
CASSEMGTGSETQYF,TGTGCCAGCAGCGAGATGGGGACAGGGTCGGAGACCCAGTACTTC,TRBD1,TRBJ2-5,-,TRBV6-1
CASTGQKNEKLFF,TGTGCCAGCACGGGACAGAAGAATGAAAAACTGTTTTTT,TRBD1,TRBJ1-4,-,TRBV18
CSARDGLAGPSLGTDTQYF,TGCAGTGCTAGAGATGGACTAGCGGGCCCATCCCTCGGCACAGATACGCAGTATTTT,TRBD2,TRBJ2-3,-,TRBV20-1
CASSPETGRQETQYF,TGTGCCAGCAGCCCAGAGACAGGGCGACAAGAGACCCAGTACTTC,TRBD1,TRBJ2-5,-,TRBV7-9
CSAPLAGASYEQFF,TGCAGTGCTCCCCTAGCGGGGGCCTCCTACGAGCAGTTCTTC,TRBD2,TRBJ2-1,-,TRBV20-1
CSARYGNTDTQYF,TGCAGTGCTAGATACGGAAACACAGATACGCAGTATTTT,-,TRBJ2-3,-,TRBV20-1
CASSYPDRGLSYEQYF,TGTGCCAGCAGTTACCCCGACAGGGGGCTCTCCTACGAGCAGTACTTC,TRBD1,TRBJ2-7,-,TRBV6-6
CASSPIRGETQYF,TGTGCCAGCAGCCCAATTAGAGGCGAAACCCAGTACTTC,-,TRBJ2-5,-,TRBV14
CASSLVWREEQYF,TGTGCCAGCAGCTTAGTGTGGCGGGAGGAGCAGTACTTC,TRBD2,TRBJ2-5,-,TRBV7-2